This T cell receptor beta chain was recovered during a study of long-term antiretroviral therapy in people with HIV. Overall study findings and caveats: Missing from the dataset were any data on ART adherence, viral resistance or therapy changes. All time points showed a repertoire dominated by clones expanded before ART.

A v3.0 immunoSEQ assay was performed at survey level. Only in-frame clones appear in the TCRdb table, and some are missing; sequencing was by immunoSEQ multiplex PCR. The sample includes about 21,000 clones, less than 85% of them seen just once. This CDR3 comprises 17 residues. V was cut by 2 bases and J by 0 bases, with 14 bases left in between. Germline CDR1 is MNHNS and CDR2 is SASEGT. Of note for this clone: The antigen remains unidentified.

This TCR derives from a woman aged 40-49 years with HIV. Sample: unsorted PBMCs, taken about 1.8 years before starting antiretroviral therapy. This chain uses TRBV6-1 with TRBJ1-5, with D perhaps matching TRBD1 (5 bases). Here the CDR3 reads CASSESPQGYSNQPQHF. CDR3 nucleotides: TGTGCCAGCAGTGAAAGCCCTCAGGGCTATAGCAATCAGCCCCAGCATTTT.